Listed below are T cell receptor beta chains from one sample, sequenced in a study of T cell responses to AZD1222 COVID-19 vaccine. This table comes from immunoSEQ multiplex PCR, and its TCRdb copy is limited to in-frame clones, with some not included. Counted here are 96,000 or so clones, 80% to 90% occurring once; the ten biggest clones make up 1.5% to 2%. The specimen was peripheral blood, collected on day 0 of AZD1222 vaccination. These receptors were collected from an adult in good health. CDR3s include the opening cysteine and the closing phenylalanine or tryptophan. The D gene is left open where the match is weak. Part of the rows lack a size; the others show once, few, many or a class for expanded clones.

d_call,clone_size,j_call,v_call,cdr3_nt,cdr3_aa
TRBD2,.,TRBJ2-3,TRBV6-2/TRBV6-3,TGTGCCAGCAGTTACCGGACTAGCGGCACAGATACGCAGTATTTT,CASSYRTSGTDTQYF
.,.,TRBJ1-3,TRBV3-1/TRBV3-2,TGTGCCAGCAGCCAAGGCACCAGCGTGGGGAACACCATATATTTT,CASSQGTSVGNTIYF
TRBD1,.,TRBJ1-6,TRBV3-1/TRBV3-2,TGTGCCAGCAGCCTCCAGGGGGCGGCAAATTCACCCCTCCACTTT,CASSLQGAANSPLHF
.,.,TRBJ1-1,TRBV10-1,TGCGCCAGCAGGCTGCGGTTTAGGACTGAAGCTTTCTTT,CASRLRFRTEAFF
TRBD1,.,TRBJ2-4,TRBV6-2/TRBV6-3,TGTGCCAGCAGTCCCGGGACAGGTCTAGCCAAAAACATTCAGTACTTC,CASSPGTGLAKNIQYF
.,once,TRBJ1-5,TRBV4-3,TGCGCCAGCAGCCAAGATTTCCGGGGTGGCAATCAGCCCCAGCATTTT,CASSQDFRGGNQPQHF
TRBD1,.,TRBJ2-4,TRBV6-1,TGTGCCAGCAGGCAACAGGGGGCCTTGGACATTCAGTACTTC,CASRQQGALDIQYF
.,few,TRBJ2-1,TRBV5-1,TGCGCCAGCAGCTTGGGTGGGAGTAGATCCTACAATGAGCAGTTCTTC,CASSLGGSRSYNEQFF
.,.,TRBJ2-5,TRBV18,TGTGCCAGCTCACCACTCGATGGGGAGACCCAGTACTTC,CASSPLDGETQYF
.,.,TRBJ2-7,TRBV20-1,TGCAGTGCTAGATCCTACGAGCAGTACTTC,CSARSYEQYF
.,medium-sized,TRBJ1-6,TRBV30,TGTGCCTGCCCGTTGGCCCTACGAAAGAGCTCCTATAATTCACCCCTCCACTTT,CACPLALRKSSYNSPLHF
.,.,TRBJ1-1,TRBV21-1,TGTGCCAGCAGCACCTCGACAGGAACTAACACTGAAGCTTTCTTT,CASSTSTGTNTEAFF
TRBD1,.,TRBJ2-1,TRBV19,TGTGCCAGTAATAGACAGGGGGATCGGCATGAGCAGTTCTTC,CASNRQGDRHEQFF
.,.,TRBJ1-2,TRBV6-5,TGTGCCAGCAGTTACACAAGGACGCGGGGCTACACCTTC,CASSYTRTRGYTF
.,.,TRBJ1-1,TRBV5-1,TGCGCCAGCAGCTTGGATGGGGGGAACACTGAAGCTTTCTTT,CASSLDGGNTEAFF
TRBD1,.,TRBJ1-6,TRBV30,TGTGCCTGGAGTACAGGACAGGATAATTCACCCCTCCACTTT,CAWSTGQDNSPLHF
.,.,TRBJ1-1,TRBV2,TGTGCCAGCAGTGGGACGGTGAACACTGAAGCTTTCTTT,CASSGTVNTEAFF
TRBD1,.,TRBJ1-2,TRBV28,TGTGCCAGCAGTCCTACAGGGGCCCCTAACTATGGCTACACCTTC,CASSPTGAPNYGYTF
TRBD1,.,TRBJ1-6,TRBV10-1,TGCGCCAGCAGTTCGAGGGGGCGCGTTTCACCCCTCCACTTT,CASSSRGRVSPLHF
TRBD1,.,TRBJ1-2,TRBV9,TGTGCCAGCAGCGTCGGGACAGGGGTTGAGGCTGGCTACACCTTC,CASSVGTGVEAGYTF
TRBD1,.,TRBJ2-7,TRBV4-3,TGCGCCAGCAGCCATCGACAGGGGTTATCCTACGAGCAGTACTTC,CASSHRQGLSYEQYF
.,.,TRBJ1-2,TRBV7-9,TGTGCCAGCAGCTCAGACGGCGACTATGGCTACACCTTC,CASSSDGDYGYTF
TRBD2,.,TRBJ2-3,TRBV4-3,TGCGCCAGCAGCCTAGAATCGCGGGGGGCTGGAACAGATACGCAGTATTTT,CASSLESRGAGTDTQYF
.,.,TRBJ1-4,TRBV11-2,TGTGCCAGCAGCTTTATCATGGGGCTAACTAATGAAAAACTGTTTTTT,CASSFIMGLTNEKLFF
.,.,TRBJ1-3,TRBV2,TGTGCCAGCTCCCGATATTCTGGAAACACCATATATTTT,CASSRYSGNTIYF
.,.,TRBJ1-1,TRBV10-3,TGTGCCATCAGTGATCCCAAGAGCCGGGACCGCGCAACGAACACTGAAGCTTTCTTT,CAISDPKSRDRATNTEAFF
TRBD2,.,TRBJ2-2,TRBV2,TGTGCCAGCAGTGTGGGCGGCGGGAGCACCGGGGAGCTGTTTTTT,CASSVGGGSTGELFF
.,once,TRBJ1-1,TRBV12-3/TRBV12-4,TGTGCCAGCACCCGGTCCACACAGGGTCTGGCTTTCTTT,CASTRSTQGLAFF
.,.,TRBJ2-3,TRBV15,TGTGCCACCAGCAGAGGTGAGAGCACAGATACGCAGTATTTT,CATSRGESTDTQYF
TRBD1,.,TRBJ2-7,TRBV11-2,TGTGCCAGCAGCCCATCAGTGGGACAGGGGCCGATTGAGCAGTACTTC,CASSPSVGQGPIEQYF
.,.,TRBJ2-7,TRBV29-1,TGCAGCTCAAGTTCGACAGCAGACGCCTACGAGCAGTACTTC,CSSSSTADAYEQYF
.,.,TRBJ2-3,TRBV3-1/TRBV3-2,TGTGCCAGCTCCCGGCCCTACCACACAGATACGCAGTATTTT,CASSRPYHTDTQYF
.,.,TRBJ2-1,TRBV13,TGTGCCAGCAGCCGACCGTCCGGGAAATTTGAGCAGTTCTTC,CASSRPSGKFEQFF
.,.,TRBJ2-7,TRBV6-1,TGTGCCAGCAAGACGTGGGGGGCGTCTACCTACGAGCAGTACTTC,CASKTWGASTYEQYF
.,.,TRBJ1-1,TRBV7-8,TGTGCCAGCAGCTTAGGACCTTTAAACACTGAAGCTTTCTTT,CASSLGPLNTEAFF
.,.,TRBJ1-5,TRBV5-1,TGCGCCAGCAAATACGACGGGGGGAATGATCAGCCCCAGCATTTT,CASKYDGGNDQPQHF
.,.,TRBJ1-1,TRBV6-6,TGTGCCACGCGGACAGTAGAAGCTTTCTTT,CATRTVEAFF
TRBD1,.,TRBJ1-1,TRBV5-1,TGCGCCAGCGACCGGACAGGGGGCGCGAACACTGAAGCTTTCTTT,CASDRTGGANTEAFF
.,.,TRBJ1-1,TRBV19,TGTGCCAGTTCCTTGGCCGTTACAGGGAAGACTGAAGCTTTCTTT,CASSLAVTGKTEAFF
.,.,TRBJ1-2,TRBV9,TGTGCCAGCAGCGTAGTGGGAGGGAGGGATGGCTACACCTTC,CASSVVGGRDGYTF
.,once,TRBJ2-7,TRBV30,TGTGCCTGGAGCGGTGTGGAGGAGCAGTACTTC,CAWSGVEEQYF
.,once,TRBJ2-7,TRBV3-1/TRBV3-2,TGTGCCAGCAGCCAGTTTATCGGCCCCTACGAGCAGTACTTC,CASSQFIGPYEQYF
.,.,TRBJ1-1,TRBV5-6,TGTGCCAGCAGCTTCGGGTCGGAGGTTGAAGCTTTCTTT,CASSFGSEVEAFF
.,.,TRBJ2-2,TRBV6-4,TGTGCCAGCAGTGACCGGGGAGGCACCGGGGAGCTGTTTTTT,CASSDRGGTGELFF
.,few,TRBJ1-2,TRBV5-4,TGTGCCAGCAGCTCGCAGACGAGACGGGACTATGGCTACACCTTC,CASSSQTRRDYGYTF
.,.,TRBJ1-4,TRBV10-3,TGTGCCATCAGTGCAGGACTTTCAACTAATGAAAAACTGTTTTTT,CAISAGLSTNEKLFF
.,.,TRBJ1-5,TRBV21-1,TGTGCCAGCAGCAAGTGGGATTACAGGGGTAGCAATCAGCCCCAGCATTTT,CASSKWDYRGSNQPQHF
TRBD1,.,TRBJ2-6,TRBV4-3,TGCGCCAGCAGCCAAGCACAGGGGTTAAGCTCTGGGGCCAACGTCCTGACTTTC,CASSQAQGLSSGANVLTF
.,.,TRBJ1-2,TRBV5-6,TGTGCCAGCAGCTTGGATCAGGTTGGTGGCTACACCTTC,CASSLDQVGGYTF
TRBD1,.,TRBJ2-7,TRBV9,TGTGCCAGCAGCGTCACAGGGGACGAGCAGTACTTC,CASSVTGDEQYF